This T cell receptor beta chain is from a study of T cell repertoires in cytomegalovirus infection. Findings and limits, study-wide: In two of eight donors, the top clonotype was HLA-C-restricted CMV-specific. Summed frequency of shared TCR beta families picked out CMV carriers who also had the relevant HLA.

Using its own MiXCR run on the reads, TCRdb lists one record per CDR3 protein. This table has 200,000 to 250,000 distinct CDR3 sequences, less than 50% appearing once. Worth noting for this clonotype: Antigen specificity is unknown.

Source: CD8+ T cells from cultured PBMCs, taken from culture after CMV antigen stimulation. The receptor comes from a human donor in good health (CMV status not recorded). Some clones in this sample may be carry-over from other donors' samples.

CDR3: CASSDVHNEQFF. The CDR3, as DNA: TGTGCCAGCAGTGACGTTCACAATGAGCAGTTCTTC. This rearrangement joins TRBV25-1 to TRBJ2-1; D gene uncertain. Germline V gene data show CDR1 as MGHDK and CDR2 as SYGVNS. This CDR3 is built from 12 residues. V was shortened by 3 bases and J by 5 bases, with 5 bases between the two germline ends.